The 28 T cell receptor beta chains presented below share a single source sample, sequenced in a study of metastatic and nonmetastatic thyroid tumors. With MiXCR, TCRdb called clones anew from the PCR reads. The table has roughly 71,000 clones, roughly 18% seen once. Patients were all untreated before their thyroid surgery. The material sequenced was blood. Receptors originate from a female donor with papillary thyroid cancer or a benign thyroid nodule (not recorded which). Some clones in this sample may be carry-over from other donors' samples.

This clone was recorded once. The CDR3 DNA reads as TGCGCCAGCAGCTTGGCGGGGCGGGGGACCTACGAGCAGTACTTC. Its translation is CASSLAGRGTYEQYF. This chain connects TRBV5-1 to TRBJ2-7, with 7 bases that match TRBD2. The CDR3 sequence is 15 residues long. J was trimmed by 2 bases and V by 0 bases; bases with no gene match: 5. CDR1 and CDR2 from the germline V gene are SGHRS and YFSETQ. Complete variable domain (other parts from reference TRBV5-1 and TRBJ2-7): KAGVTQTPRYLIKTRGQQVTLSCSPISGHRSVSWYQQTPGQGLQFLFEYFSETQRNKGNFPGRFSGRQFSNSRSEMNVSTLELGDSALYLCASSLAGRGTYEQYFGPGTRLTVT.

This clone showed up many times. This chain links TRBV7-3 with TRBJ2-1; 10 positions agree with TRBD2. The CDR3 extends over 17 amino acids. The germline V gene encodes CDR1 SGHTA and CDR2 FQGTGA. V shed 5 bases and J 2 bases; nucleotides not matched to a gene: 9. In DNA, the CDR3 is TGTGCCAGCAGCCCCCGCCCGGGACTAGCGACCTACAATGAGCAGTTCTTC. It yields the protein CASSPRPGLATYNEQFF.

There are many counts of this clone. This rearrangement joins TRBV5-6 to TRBJ1-3; no definite D call. CDR1 and CDR2 (germline): SGHDT, YYEEEE. V lost 0 bases, J lost 0 bases, and 7 bases lay in between. This CDR3 has 15 residues. The CDR3 coding sequence is TGTGCCAGCAGCTTGGCTGGCCACTCTGGAAACACCATATATTTT. It specifies CASSLAGHSGNTIYF.

This clone has at least ten counts. The chain is built from TRBV15 and TRBJ1-3; D possibly corresponds to TRBD1 (6 bases). The V end lost 0 bases, the J end lost 4 bases, and 10 bases lay between the germline ends. Germline CDR1 and CDR2: LNHNV and YYDKDF (reference sequence). The CDR3 loop spans 15 amino acids. CDR3 nucleotide sequence: TGTGCCACCAGCAGAGACAGGGGATCAGGAAACACCATATATTTT. Its protein product is CATSRDRGSGNTIYF. Supplemented by reference TRBV15 and TRBJ1-3, the full variable domain reads DAMVIQNPRYQVTQFGKPVTLSCSQTLNHNVMYWYQQKSSQAPKLLFHYYDKDFNNEADTPDNFQSRRPNTSFCFLDIRSPGLGDTAMYLCATSRDRGSGNTIYFGEGSWLTVV.

There are many counts of this clone. This chain links TRBV6-2 or TRBV6-3 with TRBJ2-7; 10 nucleotides align to TRBD1. After removal of 7 bases from V and 4 bases from J, the junction contained 13 bases not matched to a gene. This CDR3 is built from 16 residues. CDR1 and CDR2 (germline): MNHEY, SVGEGT. CDR3 nucleotides: TGTGCCAGCATTCTACAGCCCGGGACAGGGGTTTACGAGCAGTACTTC. This encodes CASILQPGTGVYEQYF.

About this clone itself: A read error is possible here, since a much larger clone lies one base away. The conserved phenylalanine or tryptophan normally closing the CDR3 is absent here, so this likely arose from a read error. Here the CDR3 reads CSPRNGNEQFL. The DNA of the CDR3 is TGCAGCCCGCGGAATGGGAATGAGCAGTTCCTC. The chain combines TRBV20-1 with TRBJ2-1, with D unclear. This CDR3 has 11 amino acids. Germline CDR1 and CDR2: DFQATT and SNEGSKA (reference sequence).

This clone was detected ten times or more. Other DNA sequences in the same sample also yield this CDR3. The CDR3 DNA sequence: TGTGCCAGCAGAGGACTAGCGGGGAACCAAGAGACCCAGTACTTC. It codes for CASRGLAGNQETQYF. This chain joins TRBV6-1 and TRBJ2-5, with 12 bases matching TRBD2. The germline gives CDR1 MNHNS, CDR2 SASEGT. With V trimmed by 6 bases and J by 0 bases, 2 bases remained unmatched. The CDR3 spans 15 residues.

This clone occurred many times. The gene calls are TRBV28 and TRBJ1-4; TRBD1 is a possible D gene (5 bases). The CDR3 runs 13 residues. V lost 3 bases and J 8 bases, leaving 10 bases between the germline ends. Germline lookup yields CDR1 MDHEN and CDR2 SYDVKM. CDR3 residues: CASSLRWGEKLFF. CDR3 nucleotide sequence: TGTGCCAGCAGTTTGCGGTGGGGGGAAAAACTGTTTTTT.

This clone was recorded at least ten times. The chain uses TRBV7-2 and TRBJ2-1; TRBD1 matches 11 bases. Germline loops: CDR1 SGHTA, CDR2 FQGNSA. With 7 bases clipped from V and 9 bases from J, the junction kept 11 bases outside the gene matches. The CDR3 loop spans 15 amino acids. The CDR3 coding sequence is TGTGCCAGCAACATAAGGGGGACAGGGGGGTCTGAGCAGTTCTTC. As protein: CASNIRGTGGSEQFF.

This clone was detected a few times. The V and J genes are TRBV5-1 and TRBJ2-2; 7 bases fit TRBD1. Germline loops: CDR1 SGHRS, CDR2 YFSETQ. V lost 4 bases to trimming and J lost 6 bases; unmatched junction nucleotides: 15. This CDR3 has 17 residues. The CDR3 DNA sequence: TGCGCCAGCAGCCTTATGCCCCTCACAGGGGACGCCGGGGAGCTGTTTTTT. This translates into CASSLMPLTGDAGELFF.

In its sample, this clone was seen a few times. This sequence may be a read error, since a much larger clone differs from it by one base. The genes are TRBV14 and TRBJ2-2, with a possible D match to TRBD2 (5 bases). There are 15 residues in the CDR3. Germline CDR1 reads SGHDN; CDR2 reads FVKESK. The CDR3 nucleotides are TGTGCCAGCAGCCAAGATGGGGAGACCTACGGGGAGCTGCTTTTT. It encodes CASSQDGETYGELLF.

This clone was counted a single time. The chain combines TRBV4-1 with TRBJ2-2; D is undetermined. The CDR3 length is 13 residues. The V gene lost 2 bases and the J gene lost 2 bases, with 3 bases spanning the gap. Germline V gene data show CDR1 as MGHRA and CDR2 as YSYEKL. CDR3 sequence (DNA): TGCGCCAGCAGCCAAATTAACACCGGGGAGCTGTTTTTT. This gives the protein CASSQINTGELFF.

The rearrangement uses TRBV2 and TRBJ2-3; no definite D call. The V gene's germline CDR1 is SNHLY and CDR2 FYNNEI. The CDR3 has 11 residues. V was trimmed by 8 bases and J by 2 bases, leaving 5 bases between them. CDR3 bases: TGTGCCAGCCAAAACACAGATACGCAGTATTTT. Its protein product is CASQNTDTQYF.

In this sample, this clone turned up once. The chain joins TRBV11-2 to TRBJ2-3; 11 bases align to TRBD1. In germline, CDR1 is SGHAT, CDR2 FQNNGV. The trim removed 5 bases at V and 6 bases at J, leaving 13 bases unmatched. The CDR3 has 17 amino acids. CDR3 DNA: TGTGCCAGCAGCCCGAGCAGTGGGACAGGGGGTATTGATACGCAGTATTTT. It encodes CASSPSSGTGGIDTQYF.

In this sample, this clone turned up many times. The chain links TRBV9 to TRBJ2-3; D gene ambiguous. V was shortened by 1 base and J by 2 bases, with 11 bases between the two germline ends. CDR3 length: 15 residues. Germline assignment: CDR1 SGDLS and CDR2 YYNGEE. In nucleotides, the CDR3 is TGTGCCAGCAGCGTAAGCACAGCCCCCACAGATACGCAGTATTTT. Its protein product is CASSVSTAPTDTQYF.

The sample holds many counts of this clone. The chain uses TRBV4-1 and TRBJ2-5; 10 bases agree with TRBD2. The CDR3 covers 15 residues. CDR1 is MGHRA and CDR2 is YSYEKL in the germline V gene. Germline trimming cut 4 bases from V and 5 bases from J; bases unmatched to any gene: 7. CDR3 region: CASSLSAGGGETQYF. The CDR3 nucleotides read TGCGCCAGCAGCCTTTCAGCGGGAGGGGGGGAGACCCAGTACTTC.

The chain links TRBV2 to TRBJ2-7; a possible D gene is TRBD2 (5 bases). CDR3 length: 15 amino acids. CDR1 and CDR2 from the germline V gene are SNHLY and FYNNEI. Trimming took off 1 base at V and 4 bases at J, with 14 bases between the two ends. The CDR3 is CASSEVRLAVYEQYF. The CDR3 nucleotides read TGTGCCAGCAGTGAAGTTCGGCTAGCCGTATACGAGCAGTACTTC.

The rearrangement joins TRBV10-3 to TRBJ2-1, with unresolved D. The V end was cut by 4 bases, the J end by 7 bases, with 11 bases between. Germline V lookup: CDR1 ENHRY, CDR2 SYGVKD. The CDR3 consists of 13 residues. CDR3 sequence: CAISVGVINEQFF. The CDR3, as DNA: TGTGCCATCAGTGTCGGCGTAATAAATGAGCAGTTCTTC.

This clone has at least ten counts. The CDR3 loop reads CSARRQGDEQYF. The CDR3 coding sequence is TGCAGTGCTCGCAGACAGGGTGATGAGCAGTACTTC. This chain uses TRBV20-1 with TRBJ2-7, with 7 bases matching TRBD1. This CDR3 is 12 amino acids long. V lost 5 bases and J lost 7; bases outside the gene matches: 8. Germline loops: CDR1 DFQATT, CDR2 SNEGSKA (reference sequence).

This clone was seen many times. The chain combines TRBV24-1 with TRBJ1-1; D not certain. V lost 3 bases, J lost 3 bases, and 7 bases lay in between. Germline CDR1 KGHDR, CDR2 SFDVKD. The CDR3 runs 13 residues. The CDR3 nucleotides are TGTGCCACCAGTGATAGGTTGGACACTGAAGCTTTCTTT. Its protein product is CATSDRLDTEAFF.

The chain has TRBV6-2 or TRBV6-3 and TRBJ2-7; a weak D match, TRBD2 (7 bases). The V gene's germline CDR1 is MNHEY and CDR2 SVGEGT. V lost 2 bases and J 4 bases, leaving 15 bases between the germline ends. The CDR3 runs to 15 residues. The CDR3 DNA follows: TGTGCCAGCAGTTACGGCTACGGGGGGACATACGAGCAGTACTTC. Its translation: CASSYGYGGTYEQYF.

The chain recombines TRBV29-1 with TRBJ2-3, with TRBD1 matching 9 bases. The CDR3 is made up of 15 amino acids. Germline CDR1 reads SQVTM; CDR2 reads ANQGSEA. The V segment lost 2 bases and the J segment 2 bases; nucleotides outside the gene matches: 5. DNA for the CDR3: TGCAGCGTTGAAAAGGGACAGGGTTTCACAGATACGCAGTATTTT. Its translation: CSVEKGQGFTDTQYF.

In this sample, this clone turned up many times. The J gene is TRBJ2-1, the V gene TRBV5-1, with 9 positions matching TRBD2. The V gene end was trimmed by 3 bases and the J gene end by 1 base; junction bases not matched to a gene: 20. Germline-derived CDR1 and CDR2 are SGHRS and YFSETQ. The CDR3 contains 21 residues. The CDR3 is CASSSRGVAGGHKKSYNEQFF. The CDR3 DNA reads TGCGCCAGCAGCTCCAGGGGGGTGGCGGGAGGGCATAAAAAATCCTACAATGAGCAGTTCTTC. The whole variable domain, filled in from reference TRBV5-1 and TRBJ2-1, reads KAGVTQTPRYLIKTRGQQVTLSCSPISGHRSVSWYQQTPGQGLQFLFEYFSETQRNKGNFPGRFSGRQFSNSRSEMNVSTLELGDSALYLCASSSRGVAGGHKKSYNEQFFGPGTRLTVL.

This clone was seen repeatedly, ten times or more. The chain combines TRBV19 with TRBJ2-7, with a possible D match to TRBD2 (6 bases). The ends were cut back, 5 bases at V and 6 bases at J, with 14 bases in the middle. Germline CDR1 is LNHDA and CDR2 is SQIVND (reference sequence). The CDR3 is 13 residues long. CDR3 sequence reads: CASSAGEGGEQYF. The CDR3, as DNA: TGTGCCAGTAGTGCTGGAGAGGGAGGCGAGCAGTACTTC.

The CDR3 DNA is TGTGCCAGCACTCACCCCGCCGGTGGGAGTCGTGAGCAGTTCTTC. This encodes CASTHPAGGSREQFF. This chain connects TRBV6-1 to TRBJ2-1; a weak D match, TRBD2 (5 bases). The CDR3 covers 15 residues. V lost 7 bases and J 9 bases, leaving 22 bases between the germline ends. The germline V gene encodes CDR1 MNHNS and CDR2 SASEGT.

This clone was seen many times. The J gene is TRBJ1-2, the V gene TRBV20-1; no clear D gene. Germline CDR1 and CDR2: DFQATT and SNEGSKA (reference sequence). Trimming pared 6 bases from V and 8 bases from J, leaving 19 bases between. The CDR3 contains 13 residues. In nucleotides, the CDR3 is TGCAGTGCCCCCCCGGGAGAATCGGTCGGCTACACCTTC. Translation gives CSAPPGESVGYTF.

On this clone itself: Lacking the conserved final phenylalanine or tryptophan, this CDR3 likely reflects a read error. The chain has TRBV30 and TRBJ1-2; TRBD1 matches at 7 bases. The V segment lost 4 bases and the J segment 1 base; nucleotides outside the gene matches: 6. This CDR3 is built from 14 residues. Germline-derived CDR1 and CDR2 are GTSNPN and SVGIG (reference sequence). The CDR3 nucleotides are TGTGCCTGGATGCGGAGACAGGGTAACTATGGCTACACCCTC. This encodes CAWMRRQGNYGYTL.

V and J are TRBV12-5 and TRBJ2-1; TRBD1 matches at 8 bases. Germline V lookup: CDR1 LGHNT, CDR2 FRNRAP. V shed 1 base and J 13 bases; nucleotides not matched to a gene: 15. The CDR3 length is 16 residues. The CDR3 DNA reads TGTGCTAGTGGTTTGGCCACCTGGACAGGGAACAACGATCAGTTCTTC. This translates into CASGLATWTGNNDQFF.